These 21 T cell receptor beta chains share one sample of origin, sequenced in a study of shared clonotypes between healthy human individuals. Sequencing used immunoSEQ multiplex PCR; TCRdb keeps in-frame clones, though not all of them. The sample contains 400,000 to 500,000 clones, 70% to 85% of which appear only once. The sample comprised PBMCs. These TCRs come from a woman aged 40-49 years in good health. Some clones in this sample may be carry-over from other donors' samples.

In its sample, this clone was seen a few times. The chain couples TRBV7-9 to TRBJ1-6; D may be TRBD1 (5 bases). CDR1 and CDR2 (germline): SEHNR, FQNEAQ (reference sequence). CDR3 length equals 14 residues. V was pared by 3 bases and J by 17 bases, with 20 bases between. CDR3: CASSFFGAPYTIHF. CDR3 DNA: TGTGCCAGCAGCTTTTTTGGGGCGCCTTATACTATCCACTTT.

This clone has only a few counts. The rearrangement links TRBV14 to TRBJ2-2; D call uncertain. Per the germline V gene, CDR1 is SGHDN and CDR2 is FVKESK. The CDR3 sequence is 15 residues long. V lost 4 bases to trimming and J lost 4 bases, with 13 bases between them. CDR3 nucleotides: TGTGCCAGCAGCCTCCTGGGTAGCCCCACCGGGGAGCTGTTTTTT. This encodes CASSLLGSPTGELFF.

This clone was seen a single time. The CDR3 bases are TGCAGCGTATCCCTCCAGGGTAGCGCAGATACGCAGTATTTT. Translated, it gives CSVSLQGSADTQYF. The chain uses TRBV29-1 and TRBJ2-3; D may correspond to TRBD1 or TRBD2 (5 bases each). The germline V gene has CDR1 SQVTM and CDR2 ANQGSEA. Trimming pared 6 bases from V and 4 bases from J, leaving 17 bases between. CDR3 length equals 14 residues.

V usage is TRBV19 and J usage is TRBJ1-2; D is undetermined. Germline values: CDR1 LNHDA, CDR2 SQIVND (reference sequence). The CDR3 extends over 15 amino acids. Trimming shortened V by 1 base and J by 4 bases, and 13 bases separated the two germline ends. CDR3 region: CASSIGAGNTYGYTF. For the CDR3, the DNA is TGTGCCAGTAGTATAGGAGCAGGAAATACCTATGGCTACACCTTC.

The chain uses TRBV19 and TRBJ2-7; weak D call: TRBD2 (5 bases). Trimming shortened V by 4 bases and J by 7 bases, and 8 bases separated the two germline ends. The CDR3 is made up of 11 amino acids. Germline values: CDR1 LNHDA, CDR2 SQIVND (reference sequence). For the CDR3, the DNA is TGTGCCAGTAGTACCACTAGTGAGCAGTACTTC. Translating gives CASSTTSEQYF.

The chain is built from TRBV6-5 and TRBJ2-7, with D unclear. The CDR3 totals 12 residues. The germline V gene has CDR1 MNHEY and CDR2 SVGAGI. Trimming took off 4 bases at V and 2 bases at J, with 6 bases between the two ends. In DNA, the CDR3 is TGTGCCAGCAGTTCCTCTCCCTACGAGCAGTACTTC. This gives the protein CASSSSPYEQYF.

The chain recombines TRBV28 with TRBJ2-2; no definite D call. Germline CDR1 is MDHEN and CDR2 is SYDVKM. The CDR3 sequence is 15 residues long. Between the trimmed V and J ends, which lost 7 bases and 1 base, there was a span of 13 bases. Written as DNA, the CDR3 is TGTGCCAGCAAGGTGGGTCAGTTGAACACCGGGGAGCTGTTTTTT. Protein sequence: CASKVGQLNTGELFF.

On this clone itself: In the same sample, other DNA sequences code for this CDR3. CDR3 nucleotides: TGCAGTGTCCGCGGGTTGAACACGGATACGCAGTATTTT. Protein: CSVRGLNTDTQYF. This sequence joins TRBV29-1 and TRBJ2-3; a weak D match, TRBD2 (5 bases). The CDR3 spans 13 residues. Germline CDR1 SQVTM, CDR2 ANQGSEA.

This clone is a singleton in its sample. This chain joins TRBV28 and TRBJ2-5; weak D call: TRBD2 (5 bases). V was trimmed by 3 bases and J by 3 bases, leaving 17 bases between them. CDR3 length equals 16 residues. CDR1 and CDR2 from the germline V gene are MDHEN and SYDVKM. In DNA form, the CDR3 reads TGTGCCAGCAGTTTGGTGGTCGGGGTAAGAGAAGAGACCCAGTACTTC. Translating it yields CASSLVVGVREETQYF.

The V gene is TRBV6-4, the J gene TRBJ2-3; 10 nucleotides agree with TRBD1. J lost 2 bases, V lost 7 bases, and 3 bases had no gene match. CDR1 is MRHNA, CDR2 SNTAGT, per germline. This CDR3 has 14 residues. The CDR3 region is CASKGTGDTDTQYF. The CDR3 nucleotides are TGTGCCAGCAAAGGGACAGGGGACACAGATACGCAGTATTTT.

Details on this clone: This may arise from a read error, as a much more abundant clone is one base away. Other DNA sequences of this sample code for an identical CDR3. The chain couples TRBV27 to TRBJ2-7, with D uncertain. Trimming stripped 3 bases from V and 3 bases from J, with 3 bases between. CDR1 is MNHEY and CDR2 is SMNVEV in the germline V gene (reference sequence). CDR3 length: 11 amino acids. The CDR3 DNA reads TGTGCCAGCAGTTTGGGCTACGAGCAGTACTTC. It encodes CASSLGYEQYF.

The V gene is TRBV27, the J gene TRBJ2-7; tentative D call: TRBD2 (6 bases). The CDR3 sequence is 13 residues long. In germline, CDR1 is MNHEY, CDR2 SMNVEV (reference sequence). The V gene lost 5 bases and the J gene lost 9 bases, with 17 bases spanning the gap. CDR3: CASSVSGRSGQYF. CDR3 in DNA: TGTGCCAGCAGTGTTAGCGGCCGCTCAGGGCAGTACTTC.

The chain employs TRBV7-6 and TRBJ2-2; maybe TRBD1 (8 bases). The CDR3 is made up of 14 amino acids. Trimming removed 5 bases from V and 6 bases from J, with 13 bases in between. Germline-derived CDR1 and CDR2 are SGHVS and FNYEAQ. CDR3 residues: CASSAQGGSGELFF. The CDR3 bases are TGTGCCAGCAGCGCACAGGGGGGGTCCGGGGAGCTGTTTTTT. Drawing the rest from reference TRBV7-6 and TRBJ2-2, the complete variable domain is GAGVSQSPRYKVTKRGQDVALRCDPISGHVSLYWYRQALGQGPEFLTYFNYEAQQDKSGLPNDRFSAERPEGSISTLTIQRTEQRDSAMYRCASSAQGGSGELFFGEGSRLTVL.

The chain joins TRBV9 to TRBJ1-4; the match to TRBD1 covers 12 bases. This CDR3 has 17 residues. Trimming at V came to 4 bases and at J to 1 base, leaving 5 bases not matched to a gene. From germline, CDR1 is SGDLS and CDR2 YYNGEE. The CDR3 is CASSPGTGGLTNEKLFF. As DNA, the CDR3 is TGTGCCAGCAGCCCAGGGACAGGGGGCTTAACTAATGAAAAACTGTTTTTT.

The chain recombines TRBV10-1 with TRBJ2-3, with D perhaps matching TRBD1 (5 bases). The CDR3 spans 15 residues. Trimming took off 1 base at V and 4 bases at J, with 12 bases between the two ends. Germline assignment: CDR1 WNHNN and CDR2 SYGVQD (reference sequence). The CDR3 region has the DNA TGCGCCAGCAGTGAGTTGGGGTACAGGCCAGATACGCAGTATTTT. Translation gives CASSELGYRPDTQYF.

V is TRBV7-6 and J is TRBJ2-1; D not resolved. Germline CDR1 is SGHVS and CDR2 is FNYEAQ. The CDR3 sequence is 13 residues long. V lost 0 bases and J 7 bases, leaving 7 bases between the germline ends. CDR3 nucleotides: TGTGCCAGCAGCTTAGCTTCAAGAAATGAGCAGTTCTTC. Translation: CASSLASRNEQFF.

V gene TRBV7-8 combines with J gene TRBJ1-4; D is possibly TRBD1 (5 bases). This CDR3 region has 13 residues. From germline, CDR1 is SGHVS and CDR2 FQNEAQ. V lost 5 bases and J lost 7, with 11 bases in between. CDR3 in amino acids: CASSPVRGEKLFF. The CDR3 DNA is TGTGCCAGCAGCCCAGTGAGGGGTGAAAAACTGTTTTTT.

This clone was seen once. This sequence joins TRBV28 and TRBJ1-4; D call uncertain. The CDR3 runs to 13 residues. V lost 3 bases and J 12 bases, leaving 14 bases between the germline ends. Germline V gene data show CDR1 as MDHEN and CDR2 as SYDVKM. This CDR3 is CASSFPGRGELFF. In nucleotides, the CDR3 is TGTGCCAGCAGTTTCCCTGGGCGGGGAGAACTGTTTTTT.

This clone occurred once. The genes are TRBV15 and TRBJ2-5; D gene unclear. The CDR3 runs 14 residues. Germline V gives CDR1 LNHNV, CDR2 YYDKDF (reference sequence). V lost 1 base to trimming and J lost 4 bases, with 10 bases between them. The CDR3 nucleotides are TGTGCCACCAGCAGAGCTCTGACGGGAGAGACCCAGTACTTC. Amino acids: CATSRALTGETQYF.

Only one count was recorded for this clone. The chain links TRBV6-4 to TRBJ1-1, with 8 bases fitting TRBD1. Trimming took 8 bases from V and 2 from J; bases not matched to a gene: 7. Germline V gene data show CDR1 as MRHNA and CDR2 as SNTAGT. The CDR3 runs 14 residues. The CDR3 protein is CASRLTGDNTEAFF. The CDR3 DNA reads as TGTGCCAGCCGACTGACAGGGGACAACACTGAAGCTTTCTTT.

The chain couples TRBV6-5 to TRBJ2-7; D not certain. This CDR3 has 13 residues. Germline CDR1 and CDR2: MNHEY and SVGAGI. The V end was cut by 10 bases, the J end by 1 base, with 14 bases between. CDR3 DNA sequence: TGTGCCACCCAAAAGGACCGATCCTACGAGCAGTACTTC. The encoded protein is CATQKDRSYEQYF.